Below, 10 T cell receptor beta chains from the same sample are listed, as sequenced in a study of T cells expressing NK-cell markers. TCRdb re-called the 5' RACE reads and catalogs CDR3 proteins one per entry, DNA excluded. This sample's table reports about 140,000 distinct CDR3 sequences. Sequencing was carried out using blood T cells: a sorted CD56 or NKG2C T cell subset, CD4+ or CD8+ T cells, or bulk PBMC T cells (not recorded which). These TCRs come from a man aged 18 to 29 in good health.

The chain links TRBV5-5 to TRBJ1-1; TCRdb returns TRBD1, unconfirmable since there is no DNA. CDR1 is SGHKS and CDR2 is YYEKEE in the germline V gene (reference sequence). The CDR3 is 16 residues long. CDR3 sequence reads: CASSLVPSGGYTEAFF.

The CDR3 region is CASSLEPPSGSSTGELFF. This chain links TRBV5-1 with TRBJ2-2; the TCRdb call, TRBD2, lacks DNA for checking. The CDR3 runs 18 residues. Germline values: CDR1 SGHRS, CDR2 YFSETQ.

This rearrangement joins TRBV4-1 to TRBJ2-2. Looked up from germline, CDR1 is MGHRA and CDR2 is YSYEKL. This CDR3 comprises 14 residues. CDR3 region: CASSQDRGVEELFF.

The chain carries TRBV4-1 and TRBJ2-7; no DNA is available, so the TRBD1 call from TCRdb remains unchecked. CDR1 is MGHRA and CDR2 is YSYEKL in the germline V gene. This CDR3 comprises 15 residues. This CDR3 is CASSQEAGVIYEQYF.

The rearrangement links TRBV7-8 to TRBJ1-1; checking the TCRdb D call of TRBD1 is not possible without DNA. The germline V gene encodes CDR1 SGHVS and CDR2 FQNEAQ. CDR3 length: 13 residues. The CDR3 reads CASSPPRFTEAFF.

The V call is TRBV4-3, the J call TRBJ2-3; TCRdb returns TRBD1, unconfirmable since there is no DNA. CDR1 and CDR2 (germline): LGHNA, YSLEER. CDR3 length: 14 residues. Here the CDR3 reads CASSLRVSTDTQYF.

This chain joins TRBV5-1 and TRBJ2-2; TCRdb indicates TRBD2, and absent DNA this call remains unverified. Germline V gene data show CDR1 as SGHRS and CDR2 as YFSETQ. The CDR3 covers 14 residues. Here the CDR3 reads CASRLAGQTGELFF.

The chain couples TRBV5-1 to TRBJ1-5; the TCRdb D gene call, TRBD1, has no DNA to confirm it. Germline V gene sequence: CDR1 SGHRS, CDR2 YFSETQ. The CDR3 contains 17 residues. The chain's CDR3 is CASSLPGTRYSNQPQHF. The entire variable domain, with the rest obtained from reference TRBV5-1 and TRBJ1-5, is as follows: KAGVTQTPRYLIKTRGQQVTLSCSPISGHRSVSWYQQTPGQGLQFLFEYFSETQRNKGNFPGRFSGRQFSNSRSEMNVSTLELGDSALYLCASSLPGTRYSNQPQHFGDGTRLSIL.

This CDR3 is CASSPPLAGVEQFF. The chain has TRBV18 and TRBJ2-1; TCRdb's D call, TRBD2, is unchecked because there is no DNA. CDR1 KGHSH and CDR2 LQKENI come from the germline V gene. The CDR3 spans 14 residues.

This chain uses TRBV11-2 with TRBJ2-2; TCRdb picks TRBD1, but there is no DNA to check that call. The V gene's germline CDR1 is SGHAT and CDR2 FQNNGV. The CDR3 totals 15 residues. CDR3 in amino acids: CASSLPMGRPGELFF. Filled out from reference TRBV11-2 and TRBJ2-2, the complete variable domain reads EAGVAQSPRYKIIEKRQSVAFWCNPISGHATLYWYQQILGQGPKLLIQFQNNGVVDDSQLPKDRFSAERLKGVDSTLKIQPAKLEDSAVYLCASSLPMGRPGELFFGEGSRLTVL.